The rows below give T cell receptor beta chains drawn from one sample of a study of blood T cell repertoires in COVID-19. Profiling relied on immunoSEQ multiplex PCR, and the TCRdb table lists in-frame clones only, not all of them. The sample shows just under 30,000 clones, approximately 80% of them seen only once. Input material: peripheral blood. The receptors derive from a woman between 65 and 79 years old with acute or convalescent COVID-19. Each CDR3 is given with its conserved first and last residue. The D gene is left open where the match is weak. Size is stated for part of the rows, as once, few or many counts, or as a class when the clone is expanded.

V,size,J,D,CDR3,DNA
TRBV30,NA,TRBJ1-1,NA,CAWSVRGSTEAFF,TGTGCCTGGAGTGTACGAGGGAGCACTGAAGCTTTCTTT
TRBV11-1,NA,TRBJ2-5,NA,CASSHYRDLETQYF,TGTGCCAGCTCACACTACAGGGATTTAGAGACCCAGTACTTC
TRBV5-1,NA,TRBJ2-1,TRBD2,CASSSLTSGGNNEQFF,TGCGCCAGCAGCTCCCTGACTAGCGGGGGGAACAATGAGCAGTTCTTC
TRBV9,once,TRBJ1-2,TRBD1,CASSATRDSYSNYGYTF,TGTGCCAGCAGCGCGACCCGGGACAGCTATTCTAACTATGGCTACACCTTC
TRBV6-2/TRBV6-3,NA,TRBJ1-1,NA,CASSYWFEMNTEAFF,TGTGCCAGCAGTTATTGGTTCGAGATGAACACTGAAGCTTTCTTT
TRBV18,NA,TRBJ1-4,NA,CASSPGQLNEKLFF,TGTGCCAGCTCCCCTGGACAGCTTAATGAAAAACTGTTTTTT
TRBV11-2,NA,TRBJ1-6,NA,CASSLGQGLNSPLHF,TGTGCCAGCAGCTTAGGTCAGGGCCTTAATTCACCCCTCCACTTT
TRBV10-3,NA,TRBJ2-3,TRBD1,CAIQDPLGQGSTDTQYF,TGTGCCATCCAAGACCCTCTTGGACAGGGAAGTACAGATACGCAGTATTTT
TRBV19,NA,TRBJ1-6,TRBD1,CASSIATGGVSPLHF,TGTGCCAGTAGTATAGCAACAGGGGGCGTTTCACCCCTCCACTTT
TRBV11-3,NA,TRBJ2-1,TRBD2,CASSLGSLASGEGDEQFF,TGTGCCAGCAGCTTAGGGTCTTTGGCTAGCGGGGAAGGCGATGAGCAGTTCTTC
TRBV24-1,NA,TRBJ1-1,NA,CATSSGNMNTEAFF,TGTGCCACCAGTTCCGGGAACATGAACACTGAAGCTTTCTTT
TRBV6-5,NA,TRBJ2-1,TRBD2,CASSYPSGSSYNEQFF,TGTGCCAGCAGTTATCCTAGCGGTAGCTCCTACAATGAGCAGTTCTTC
TRBV5-5,NA,TRBJ2-7,TRBD1,CASSGEPGGWYEQYF,TGTGCCAGCAGCGGAGAGCCAGGGGGCTGGTACGAGCAGTACTTC
TRBV7-9,NA,TRBJ2-3,NA,CASPEADTQYF,TGTGCCAGCCCAGAGGCAGATACGCAGTATTTT
TRBV5-6,NA,TRBJ2-7,NA,CASSVDSAYEQYF,TGTGCCAGCAGCGTCGACTCTGCCTACGAGCAGTACTTC
TRBV30,NA,TRBJ2-1,NA,CAAGGRRGEQFF,TGTGCCGCCGGGGGTCGACGAGGTGAGCAGTTCTTC
TRBV2,NA,TRBJ1-3,NA,CASSEYRGSGNTIYF,TGTGCCAGCAGTGAATATAGGGGATCTGGAAACACCATATATTTT
TRBV30,NA,TRBJ1-6,NA,CAWSSRADNSPLHF,TGTGCCTGGAGTTCCCGCGCCGATAATTCACCCCTCCACTTT
TRBV25-1,NA,TRBJ2-4,NA,CASSSGHPLRAKNIQYF,TGTGCCAGCAGTTCGGGACACCCGCTAAGGGCCAAAAACATTCAGTACTTC
TRBV28,NA,TRBJ1-5,NA,CASSFSTGSRYQPQHF,TGTGCCAGCAGTTTTAGTACAGGGAGTAGGTATCAGCCCCAGCATTTT
TRBV19,few,TRBJ1-6,NA,CASSIETGYNSPLHF,TGTGCCAGTAGTATAGAGACGGGCTATAATTCACCCCTCCACTTT
TRBV6-2/TRBV6-3,NA,TRBJ2-1,TRBD1,CASSMDIRDREKNEQFF,TGTGCCAGCAGTATGGATATACGGGACAGGGAGAAGAATGAGCAGTTCTTC
TRBV5-4,NA,TRBJ2-1,NA,CASSLAGSSYNEQFF,TGTGCCAGCAGCTTGGCGGGGAGCTCCTACAATGAGCAGTTCTTC
TRBV3-1/TRBV3-2,NA,TRBJ2-5,NA,CASSQDNFQETQYF,TGTGCCAGCAGCCAAGATAACTTCCAAGAGACCCAGTACTTC
TRBV5-1,few,TRBJ2-2,TRBD1,CASRRTGWTGELFF,TGCGCCAGCAGAAGGACAGGGTGGACCGGGGAGCTGTTTTTT
TRBV7-2,few,TRBJ1-2,NA,CASSLGGRGNYGYTF,TGTGCCAGCAGCTTAGGTGGCAGGGGAAACTATGGCTACACCTTC
TRBV7-3,NA,TRBJ2-3,NA,CASSLVGSTDTQYF,TGTGCCAGCAGCTTAGTGGGCAGCACAGATACGCAGTATTTT
TRBV28,few,TRBJ1-6,TRBD1,CASRDNRGRNSPLHF,TGTGCCAGCAGAGATAACAGGGGTAGGAATTCACCCCTCCACTTT
TRBV6-5,NA,TRBJ1-3,NA,CASSSGLNSGNTIYF,TGTGCCAGCAGTTCCGGACTGAACTCTGGAAACACCATATATTTT
TRBV5-1,NA,TRBJ1-1,TRBD1,CASRPDAGGTEAFF,TGCGCCAGCAGACCCGACGCAGGGGGCACTGAAGCTTTCTTT
TRBV24-1,NA,TRBJ1-5,NA,CATSDLSSNQPQHF,TGTGCCACCAGTGATCTCAGTAGCAATCAGCCCCAGCATTTT
TRBV7-9,NA,TRBJ2-5,NA,CASSPRSLQETQYF,TGTGCCAGCAGCCCTCGGTCCCTCCAAGAGACCCAGTACTTC
TRBV10-3,NA,TRBJ2-7,TRBD2,CAIKRTSGTLEQYF,TGTGCCATCAAGAGGACTAGCGGCACCCTCGAGCAGTACTTC
TRBV5-1,NA,TRBJ2-3,NA,CASSFRDTDTQYF,TGCGCCAGCAGCTTCCGGGACACAGATACGCAGTATTTT
TRBV6-5,NA,TRBJ1-5,TRBD1,CASRQGENQPQHF,TGTGCCAGCCGACAGGGAGAAAATCAGCCCCAGCATTTT
TRBV29-1,once,TRBJ2-2,TRBD2,CSAEGPGTSFTGELFF,TGCAGCGCCGAGGGACCCGGGACTAGCTTCACCGGGGAGCTGTTTTTT
TRBV4-2,NA,TRBJ2-2,NA,CASSQEQANTGELFF,TGTGCCAGCAGCCAAGAGCAGGCGAACACCGGGGAGCTGTTTTTT
TRBV6-1,NA,TRBJ1-2,NA,CASSGAGTLGNHGYTF,TGTGCCAGCAGTGGCGCGGGGACCTTGGGGAACCATGGCTACACCTTC
TRBV10-2,NA,TRBJ2-5,TRBD1,CASSDRQGWETQYF,TGCGCCAGCAGTGATCGACAGGGTTGGGAGACCCAGTACTTC
TRBV5-8,NA,TRBJ1-1,NA,CASSPRVGRAFF,TGTGCCAGCAGCCCGAGGGTAGGGAGGGCTTTCTTT
TRBV6-5,NA,TRBJ2-7,TRBD2,CASSYSAGAYEQYF,TGTGCCAGCAGTTACTCAGCGGGGGCCTACGAGCAGTACTTC
TRBV10-1,NA,TRBJ1-3,NA,CASSESDRCSGNTIYF,TGCGCCAGCAGTGAGTCTGACAGGTGCTCTGGAAACACCATATATTTT
TRBV16,NA,TRBJ1-2,TRBD1,CASSQTGAHGYTF,TGTGCCAGCAGCCAAACAGGGGCCCATGGCTACACCTTC
TRBV6-6,NA,TRBJ1-5,TRBD1,CASSHDRGGNQPQHF,TGTGCCAGCAGCCATGACAGGGGCGGCAATCAGCCCCAGCATTTT
TRBV10-3,NA,TRBJ2-7,TRBD2,CAISDPTSGPYEQYF,TGTGCCATCAGCGACCCGACTAGCGGACCCTACGAGCAGTACTTC
TRBV28,NA,TRBJ2-1,TRBD2,CASSPGLAALEWYNEQFF,TGTGCCAGCAGTCCGGGACTAGCGGCCCTAGAGTGGTACAATGAGCAGTTCTTC
TRBV7-3,NA,TRBJ2-7,TRBD1,CASSLRGTGYDEQYF,TGTGCCAGCAGTCTCCGGGGGACAGGGTATGACGAGCAGTACTTC
TRBV9,NA,TRBJ1-1,NA,CASSVDRNTEAFF,TGTGCCAGCAGCGTAGACAGGAACACTGAAGCTTTCTTT
TRBV6-1,NA,TRBJ2-1,TRBD1,CASSEEQAGGRLYNEQFF,TGTGCCAGCAGTGAAGAACAGGCAGGGGGCAGGCTATACAATGAGCAGTTCTTC
TRBV18,NA,TRBJ2-7,TRBD1,CASSPRQGSYEQYF,TGTGCCAGCTCACCTAGACAGGGGTCCTACGAGCAGTACTTC
TRBV5-6,NA,TRBJ1-5,TRBD1,CASSFFGQGFQPQHF,TGTGCCAGCAGCTTCTTCGGACAGGGTTTCCAGCCCCAGCATTTT
TRBV7-2,NA,TRBJ2-7,NA,CASTLGGSPREQYF,TGTGCCAGCACCCTAGGAGGCTCCCCGAGGGAGCAGTACTTC